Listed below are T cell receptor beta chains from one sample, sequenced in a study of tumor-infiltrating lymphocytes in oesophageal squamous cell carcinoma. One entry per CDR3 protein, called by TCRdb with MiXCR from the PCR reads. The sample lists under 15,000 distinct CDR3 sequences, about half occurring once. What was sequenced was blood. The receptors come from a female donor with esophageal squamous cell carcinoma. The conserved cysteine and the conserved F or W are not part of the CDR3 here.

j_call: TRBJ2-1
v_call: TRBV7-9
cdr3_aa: ASSTSSGGQF

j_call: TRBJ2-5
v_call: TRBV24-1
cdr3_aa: ATSETGTVETQY

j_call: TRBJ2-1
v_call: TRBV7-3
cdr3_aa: ASSLFPGTPIYNEQF

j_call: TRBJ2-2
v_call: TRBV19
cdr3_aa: ASSLRGSGGHGELF

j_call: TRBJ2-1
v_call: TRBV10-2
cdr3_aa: ASSMQGGEQF

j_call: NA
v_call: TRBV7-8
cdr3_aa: ASRIGGASGSYEQY

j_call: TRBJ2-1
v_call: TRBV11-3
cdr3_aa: ASSPRQGQGYNEQF

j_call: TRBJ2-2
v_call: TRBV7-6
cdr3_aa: ASSYPDRINGELF

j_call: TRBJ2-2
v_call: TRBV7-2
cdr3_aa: ASSLLAVNTGELF

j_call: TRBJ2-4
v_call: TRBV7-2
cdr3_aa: ASSLTGNIQY

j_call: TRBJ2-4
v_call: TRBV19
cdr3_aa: ATRLAGGVDEQY

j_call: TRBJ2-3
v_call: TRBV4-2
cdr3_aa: ASSQELAGAHTQY

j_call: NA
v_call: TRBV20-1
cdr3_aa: SARGLAGGYNEQF

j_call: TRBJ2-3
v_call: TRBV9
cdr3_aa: ASNGGSGATDTQY

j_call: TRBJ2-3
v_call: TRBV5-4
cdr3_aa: ASSFKTSGSTDTQY

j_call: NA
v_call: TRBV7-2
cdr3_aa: ASSLELSYEQY

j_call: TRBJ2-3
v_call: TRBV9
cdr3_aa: ASSVAPSGGDTQY

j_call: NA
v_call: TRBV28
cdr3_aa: ATHQQQGNPYEQY

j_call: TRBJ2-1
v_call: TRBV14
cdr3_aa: ASSRFYDSTYNEQF

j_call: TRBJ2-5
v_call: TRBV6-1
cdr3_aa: ASSPITGEETQY

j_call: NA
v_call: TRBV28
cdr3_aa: ASSFPSGGAAKNIQY

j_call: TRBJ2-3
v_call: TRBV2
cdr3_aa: ASSGDFPYTDTQY

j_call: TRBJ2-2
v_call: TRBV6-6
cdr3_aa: ASSYSIMIGELF

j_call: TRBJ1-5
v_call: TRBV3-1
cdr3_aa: ASSKDRSNQPQH

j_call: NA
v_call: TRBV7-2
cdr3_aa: ASSLLYNEQF

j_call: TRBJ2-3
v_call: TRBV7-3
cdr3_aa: ASSLESGVGHATDTQY

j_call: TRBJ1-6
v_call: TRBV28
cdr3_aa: ASSFGTWNSPLH

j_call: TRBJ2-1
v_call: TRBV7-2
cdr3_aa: ASSLARIGLGSSYNEQF

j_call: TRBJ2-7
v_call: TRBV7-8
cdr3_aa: ASSPRQGPSYEQY

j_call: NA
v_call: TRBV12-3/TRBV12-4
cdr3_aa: ASSSGTSGGASEQF

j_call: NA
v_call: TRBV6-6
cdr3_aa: ASSYSGRGNEQF

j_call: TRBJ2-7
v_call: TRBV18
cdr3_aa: ASSSTEPGLAGGSYEQY

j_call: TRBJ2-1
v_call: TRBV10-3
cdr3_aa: AISTTGGSYNEQF

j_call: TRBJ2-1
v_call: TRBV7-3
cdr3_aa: ATNRGSGGAGHEQF

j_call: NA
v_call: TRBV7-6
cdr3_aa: ASSFGGISYEQY

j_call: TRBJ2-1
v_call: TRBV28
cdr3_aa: ASREASGVNEQF

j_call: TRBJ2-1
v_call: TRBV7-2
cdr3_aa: ASSLENTVRYNEQF

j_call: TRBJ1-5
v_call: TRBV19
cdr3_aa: ASSTDRGMGQPQH

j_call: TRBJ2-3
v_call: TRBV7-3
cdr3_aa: ASSTGLPASTQY

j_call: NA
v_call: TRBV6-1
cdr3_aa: ASSAQRKETQY

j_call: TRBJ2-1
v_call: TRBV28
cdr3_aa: ASSFIAGGYNEQF

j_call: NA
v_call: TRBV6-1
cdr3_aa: ASRRDWSSYNEQY

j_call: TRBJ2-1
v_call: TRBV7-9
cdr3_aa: ASSLGWLAGGHRHEQF

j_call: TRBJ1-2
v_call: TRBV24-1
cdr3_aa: ATSDNSPPYGYT

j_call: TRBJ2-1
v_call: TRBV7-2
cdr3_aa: ASSLVWLYNEQF

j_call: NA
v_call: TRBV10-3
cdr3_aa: AISDTGTTIREQF

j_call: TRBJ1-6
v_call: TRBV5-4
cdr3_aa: ASKAGGRMGNSPLH

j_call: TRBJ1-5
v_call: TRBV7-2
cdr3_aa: ASSGGWGLGQPQH

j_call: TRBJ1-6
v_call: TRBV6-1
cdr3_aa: ASSSEGDKYSPLH

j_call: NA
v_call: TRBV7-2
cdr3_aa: ASSSTLVRQF

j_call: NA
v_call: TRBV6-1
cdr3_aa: GLGDYDLLKQY

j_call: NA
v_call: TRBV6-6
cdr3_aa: ASSYSGETQY

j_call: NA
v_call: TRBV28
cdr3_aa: ASSWPWAGETRGEQY

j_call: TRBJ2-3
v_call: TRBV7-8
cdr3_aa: ASGLAAGTDTKY

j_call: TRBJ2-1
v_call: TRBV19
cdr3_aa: ASTPGTLNSERSYNEQF

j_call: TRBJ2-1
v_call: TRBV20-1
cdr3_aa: SARGSPRTSGTQGGYNEQF

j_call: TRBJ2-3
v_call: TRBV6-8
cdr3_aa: ASSDGQGYTQY

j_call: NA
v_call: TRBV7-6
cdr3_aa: ASSLEGLSYEQY

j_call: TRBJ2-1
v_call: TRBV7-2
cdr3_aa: ASSLGLAGGSNEQF